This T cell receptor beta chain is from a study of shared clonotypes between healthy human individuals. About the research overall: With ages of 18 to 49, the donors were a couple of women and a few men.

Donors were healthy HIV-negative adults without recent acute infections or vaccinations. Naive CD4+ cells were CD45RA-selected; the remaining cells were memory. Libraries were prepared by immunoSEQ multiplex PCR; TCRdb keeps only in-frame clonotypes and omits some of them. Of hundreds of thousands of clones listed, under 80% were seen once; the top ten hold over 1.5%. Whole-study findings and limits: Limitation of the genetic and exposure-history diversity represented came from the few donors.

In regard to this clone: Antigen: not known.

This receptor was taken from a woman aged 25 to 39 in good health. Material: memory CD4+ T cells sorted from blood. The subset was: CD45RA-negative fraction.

Here the CDR3 reads CASRIAGGLFEQFF. The CDR3 region has the DNA TGTGCCAGCAGAATAGCGGGAGGGCTGTTTGAGCAGTTCTTC. This chain connects TRBV28 to TRBJ2-1; 11 nucleotides line up with TRBD2. The CDR3 spans 14 residues. V gave up 6 bases and J gave up 9 bases; unmatched junction bases: 7. Germline V lookup: CDR1 MDHEN, CDR2 SYDVKM.